This T cell receptor beta chain emerged from a study of cytomegalovirus exposure and HLA in healthy donors. The CDR3 contains 13 residues. V lost 6 bases to trimming and J lost 3 bases, with 11 bases between them. Germline V gives CDR1 WSHSY, CDR2 SAAADI. The primer mix had 60 Vbeta and 13 Jbeta primers. The repertoire was sequenced with immunoSEQ multiplex PCR; TCRdb's copy has only in-frame clones and lacks some. Here the sample spans 150,000 to 200,000 clones, 80% to 90% being singletons. Sequencing was done on a sample of PBMCs. The receptor's source is a young man in good health and CMV-seropositive. V usage is TRBV10-2 and J usage is TRBJ1-2; tentative D call: TRBD1 (5 bases). The CDR3: CASSTSGDYGYTF. The CDR3 nucleotides are TGCGCCAGCAGCACGTCGGGGGACTATGGCTACACCTTC.